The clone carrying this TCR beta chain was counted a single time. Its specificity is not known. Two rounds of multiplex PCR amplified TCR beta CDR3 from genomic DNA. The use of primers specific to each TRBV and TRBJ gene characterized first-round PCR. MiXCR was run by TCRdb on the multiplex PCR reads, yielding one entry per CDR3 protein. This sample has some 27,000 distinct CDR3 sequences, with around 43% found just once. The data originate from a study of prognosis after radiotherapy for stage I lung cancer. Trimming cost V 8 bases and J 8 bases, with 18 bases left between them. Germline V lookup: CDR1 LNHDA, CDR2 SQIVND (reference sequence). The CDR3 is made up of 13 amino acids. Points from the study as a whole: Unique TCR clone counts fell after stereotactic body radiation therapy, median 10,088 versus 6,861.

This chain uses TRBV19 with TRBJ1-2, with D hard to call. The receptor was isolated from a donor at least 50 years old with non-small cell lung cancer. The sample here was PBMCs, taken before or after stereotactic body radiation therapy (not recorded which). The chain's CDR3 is CASSSGGVGGYTF. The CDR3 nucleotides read TGTGCCAGTTCCTCCGGCGGGGTAGGAGGCTACACCTTC.